This TCR beta chain derives from a study of tissue T cells after allogeneic stem cell transplantation. V shed 1 base and J 3 bases; nucleotides not matched to a gene: 1. There are 16 residues in the CDR3. Per the germline V gene, CDR1 is FNHDT and CDR2 is SITEND (reference sequence). Assay: immunoSEQ multiplex PCR; the TCRdb copy retains only in-frame clones and omits some. The sample lists some 22,000 clones, over 60% occurring once. Comment on this clone: Gene names are mouse gene names. The read halts 1 residue ahead of the CDR3 end, with the missing end drawn from the germline J gene.

This chain uses TRBV19 with TRBJ1-6; the match to TRBD1 covers 10 bases. TRBJ1-6 is placed among ORFs of uncertain function. This receptor was identified in a female BALB/c mouse in good health. MHC haplotype here: H2-d. The sequenced sample was spleen. The CDR3: CASSIRTGGYNSPLYF. The sequenced CDR3 bases are TGTGCCAGCAGTATAAGGACAGGGGGCTATAATTCGCCCCTCTAC.